This TCR beta chain came from a study of control samples from healthy donors and cancer patients. Here immunoSEQ multiplex PCR was the method, and the copy in TCRdb shows in-frame clones only, minus some. The sample records a few hundred thousand clones, roughly 90% being singletons. Sequencing input: PBMCs. The source of this sequence is a middle-aged man with head and neck cancer.

The CDR3 spells CATSDGKSGLYGYTF. The CDR3 DNA reads TGTGCCACCAGTGATGGGAAATCGGGGCTCTATGGCTACACCTTC. The chain has TRBV24-1 and TRBJ1-2; D perhaps matches TRBD1 (5 bases). V was clipped by 3 bases and J by 4 bases, with 14 bases between them. This CDR3 spans 15 amino acids. Per the germline V gene, CDR1 is KGHDR and CDR2 is SFDVKD.